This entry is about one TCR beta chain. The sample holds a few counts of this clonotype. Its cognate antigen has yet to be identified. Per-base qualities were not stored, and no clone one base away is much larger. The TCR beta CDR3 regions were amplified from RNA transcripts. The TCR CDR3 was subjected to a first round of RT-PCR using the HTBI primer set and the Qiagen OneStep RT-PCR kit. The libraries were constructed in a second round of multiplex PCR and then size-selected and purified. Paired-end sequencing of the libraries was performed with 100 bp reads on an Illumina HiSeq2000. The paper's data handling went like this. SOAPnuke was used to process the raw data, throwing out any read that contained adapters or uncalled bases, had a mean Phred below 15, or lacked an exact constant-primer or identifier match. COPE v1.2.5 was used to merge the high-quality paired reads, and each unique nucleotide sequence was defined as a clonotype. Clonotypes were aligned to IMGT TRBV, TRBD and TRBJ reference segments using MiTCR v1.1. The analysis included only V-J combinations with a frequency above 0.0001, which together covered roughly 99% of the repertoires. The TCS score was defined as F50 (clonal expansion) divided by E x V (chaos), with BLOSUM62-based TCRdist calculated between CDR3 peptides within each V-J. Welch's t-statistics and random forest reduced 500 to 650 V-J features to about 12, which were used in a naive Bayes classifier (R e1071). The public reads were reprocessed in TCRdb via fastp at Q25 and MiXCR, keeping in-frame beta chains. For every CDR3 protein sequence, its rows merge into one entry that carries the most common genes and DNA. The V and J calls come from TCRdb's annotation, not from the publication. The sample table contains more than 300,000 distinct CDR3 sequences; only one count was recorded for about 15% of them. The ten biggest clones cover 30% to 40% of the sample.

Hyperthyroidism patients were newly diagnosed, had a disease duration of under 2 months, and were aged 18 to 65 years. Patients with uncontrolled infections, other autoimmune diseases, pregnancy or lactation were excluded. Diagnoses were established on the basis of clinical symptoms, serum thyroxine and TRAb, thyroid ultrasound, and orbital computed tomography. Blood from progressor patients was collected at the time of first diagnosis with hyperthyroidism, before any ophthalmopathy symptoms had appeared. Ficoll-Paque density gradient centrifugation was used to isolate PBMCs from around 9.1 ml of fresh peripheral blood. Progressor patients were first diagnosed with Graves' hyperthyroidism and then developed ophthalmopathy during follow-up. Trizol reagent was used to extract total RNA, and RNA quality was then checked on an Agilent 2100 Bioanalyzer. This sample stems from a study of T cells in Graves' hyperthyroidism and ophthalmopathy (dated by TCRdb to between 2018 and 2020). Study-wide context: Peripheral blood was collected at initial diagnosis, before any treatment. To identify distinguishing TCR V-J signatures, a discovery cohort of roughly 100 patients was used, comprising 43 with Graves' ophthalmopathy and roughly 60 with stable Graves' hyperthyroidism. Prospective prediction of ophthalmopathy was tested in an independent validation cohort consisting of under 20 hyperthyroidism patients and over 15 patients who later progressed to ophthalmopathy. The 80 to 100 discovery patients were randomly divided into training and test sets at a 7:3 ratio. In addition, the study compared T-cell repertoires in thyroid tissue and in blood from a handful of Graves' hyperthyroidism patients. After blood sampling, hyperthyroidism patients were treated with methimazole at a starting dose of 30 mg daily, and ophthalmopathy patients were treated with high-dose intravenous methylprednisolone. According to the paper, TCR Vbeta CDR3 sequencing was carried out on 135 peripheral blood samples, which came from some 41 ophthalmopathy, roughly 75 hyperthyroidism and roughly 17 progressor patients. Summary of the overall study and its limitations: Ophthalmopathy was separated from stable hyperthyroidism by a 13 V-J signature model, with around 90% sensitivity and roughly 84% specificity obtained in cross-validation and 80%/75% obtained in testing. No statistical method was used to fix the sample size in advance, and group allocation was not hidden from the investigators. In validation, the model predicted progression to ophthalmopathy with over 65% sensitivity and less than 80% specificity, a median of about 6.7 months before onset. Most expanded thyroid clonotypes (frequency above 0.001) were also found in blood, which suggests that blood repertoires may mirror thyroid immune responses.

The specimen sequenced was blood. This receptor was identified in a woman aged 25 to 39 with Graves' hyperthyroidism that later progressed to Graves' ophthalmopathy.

The sequenced DNA: TGTGCCAGCAGGCTATGGGCGGAAAGCTCCTACAATGAGCAGTTCTTC. Translated, this is CASRLWAESSYNEQFF. The V gene is TRBV6-1 and the J gene is TRBJ2-1, with the D segment identity uncertain. There are 16 amino acids in the CDR3, from cysteine to phenylalanine inclusive. Only the CDR3 region is kept as DNA, spanning 48 bases read in frame from base 1. According to the germline V gene, CDR1 reads MNHNS and CDR2 reads SASEGT. V drops 6 bases and J drops 0 bases, leaving 15 bases in between.